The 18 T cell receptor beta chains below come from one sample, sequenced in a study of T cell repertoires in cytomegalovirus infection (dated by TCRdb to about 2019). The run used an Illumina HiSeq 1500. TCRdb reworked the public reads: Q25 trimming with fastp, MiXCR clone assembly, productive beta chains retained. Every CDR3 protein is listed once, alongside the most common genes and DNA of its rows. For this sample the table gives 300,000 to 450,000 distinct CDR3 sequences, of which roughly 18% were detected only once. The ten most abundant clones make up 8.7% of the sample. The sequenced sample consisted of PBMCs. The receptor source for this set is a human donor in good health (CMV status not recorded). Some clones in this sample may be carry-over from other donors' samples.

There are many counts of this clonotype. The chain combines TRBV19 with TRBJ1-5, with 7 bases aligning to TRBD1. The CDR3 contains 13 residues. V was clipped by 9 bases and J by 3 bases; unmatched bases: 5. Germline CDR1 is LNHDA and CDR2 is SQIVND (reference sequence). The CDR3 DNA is TGTGCCAGCAGGGGACAGCACAATCAGCCCCAGCATTTT. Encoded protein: CASRGQHNQPQHF.

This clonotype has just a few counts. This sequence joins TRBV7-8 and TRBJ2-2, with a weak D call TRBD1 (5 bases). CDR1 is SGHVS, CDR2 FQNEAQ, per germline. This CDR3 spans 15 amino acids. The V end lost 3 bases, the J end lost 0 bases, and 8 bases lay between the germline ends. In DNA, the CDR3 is TGTGCCAGCAGCTTTTACAGGTCGAACACCGGGGAGCTGTTTTTT. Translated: CASSFYRSNTGELFF. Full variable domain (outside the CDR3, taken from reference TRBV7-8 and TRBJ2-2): GAGVSQSPRYKVAKRGQDVALRCDPISGHVSLFWYQQALGQGPEFLTYFQNEAQLDKSGLPSDRFFAERPEGSVSTLKIQRTQQEDSAVYLCASSFYRSNTGELFFGEGSRLTVL.

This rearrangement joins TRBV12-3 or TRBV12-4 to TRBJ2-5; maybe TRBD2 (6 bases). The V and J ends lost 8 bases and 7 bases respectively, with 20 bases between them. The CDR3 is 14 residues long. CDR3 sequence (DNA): TGTGCCAGCGGTGGGCTGCGGGGCTCGAGGACCCAGTACTTC. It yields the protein CASGGLRGSRTQYF.

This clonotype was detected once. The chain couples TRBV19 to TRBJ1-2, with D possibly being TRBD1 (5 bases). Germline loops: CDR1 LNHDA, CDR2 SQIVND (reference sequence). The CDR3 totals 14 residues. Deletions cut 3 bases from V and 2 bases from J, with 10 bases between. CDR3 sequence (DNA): TGTGCCAGTAGTATGTCCAGGGAGAACTATGGCTACACCTTC. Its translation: CASSMSRENYGYTF. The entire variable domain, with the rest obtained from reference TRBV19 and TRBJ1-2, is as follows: DGGITQSPKYLFRKEGQNVTLSCEQNLNHDAMYWYRQDPGQGLRLIYYSQIVNDFQKGDIAEGYSVSREKKESFPLTVTSAQKNPTAFYLCASSMSRENYGYTFGSGTRLTVV.

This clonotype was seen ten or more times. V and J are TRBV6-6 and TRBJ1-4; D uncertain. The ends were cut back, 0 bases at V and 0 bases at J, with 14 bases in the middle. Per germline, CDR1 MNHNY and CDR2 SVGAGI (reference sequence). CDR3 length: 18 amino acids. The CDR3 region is CASSYSRPSEATNEKLFF. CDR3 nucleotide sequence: TGTGCCAGCAGTTACTCGAGGCCCTCGGAAGCAACTAATGAAAAACTGTTTTTT.

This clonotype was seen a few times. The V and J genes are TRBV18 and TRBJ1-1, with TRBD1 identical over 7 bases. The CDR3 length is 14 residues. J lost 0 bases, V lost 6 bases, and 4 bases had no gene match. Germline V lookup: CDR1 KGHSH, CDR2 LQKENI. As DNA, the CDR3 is TGTGCCAGCTCCCAGGGACAGATGAACACTGAAGCTTTCTTT. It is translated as CASSQGQMNTEAFF.

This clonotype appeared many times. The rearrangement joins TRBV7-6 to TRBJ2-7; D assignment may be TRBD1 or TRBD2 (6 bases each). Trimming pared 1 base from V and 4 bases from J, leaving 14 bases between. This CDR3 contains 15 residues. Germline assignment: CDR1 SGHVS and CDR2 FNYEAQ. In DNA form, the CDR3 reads TGTGCCAGCAGCTTAGGCGGCCAGGGGACTTACGAGCAGTACTTC. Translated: CASSLGGQGTYEQYF.

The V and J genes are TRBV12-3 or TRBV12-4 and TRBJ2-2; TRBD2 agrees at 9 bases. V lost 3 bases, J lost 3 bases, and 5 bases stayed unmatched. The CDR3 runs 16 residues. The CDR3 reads CASSFRLAGYTGELFF. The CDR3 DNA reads TGTGCCAGCAGTTTTCGCCTAGCGGGGTACACCGGGGAGCTGTTTTTT.

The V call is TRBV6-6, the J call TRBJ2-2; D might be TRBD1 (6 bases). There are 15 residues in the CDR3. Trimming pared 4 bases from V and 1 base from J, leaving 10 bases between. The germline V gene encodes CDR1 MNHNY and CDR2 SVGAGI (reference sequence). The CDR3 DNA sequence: TGTGCCAGCAGTTCTAAGGGACAGAACACCGGGGAGCTGTTTTTT. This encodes CASSSKGQNTGELFF.

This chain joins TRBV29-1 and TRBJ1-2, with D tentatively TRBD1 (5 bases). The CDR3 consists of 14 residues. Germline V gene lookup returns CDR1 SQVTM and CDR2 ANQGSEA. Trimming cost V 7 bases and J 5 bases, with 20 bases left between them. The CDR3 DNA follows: TGCAGCGCTGACGCGGGACGGAATAGATATGGCTACACCTTC. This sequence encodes CSADAGRNRYGYTF.

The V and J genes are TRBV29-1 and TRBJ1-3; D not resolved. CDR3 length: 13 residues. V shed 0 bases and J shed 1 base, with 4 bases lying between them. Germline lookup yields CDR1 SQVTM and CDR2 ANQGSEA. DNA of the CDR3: TGCAGCGTTGAAGATCTTTCTGGAAACACCATATATTTT. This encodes CSVEDLSGNTIYF.

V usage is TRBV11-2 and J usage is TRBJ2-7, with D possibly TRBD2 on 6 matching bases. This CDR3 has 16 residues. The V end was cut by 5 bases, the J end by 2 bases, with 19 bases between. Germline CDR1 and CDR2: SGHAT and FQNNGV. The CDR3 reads CASSTRRDSLTYEQYF. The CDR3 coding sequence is TGTGCCAGCAGCACACGCCGGGACTCCCTAACCTACGAGCAGTACTTC.

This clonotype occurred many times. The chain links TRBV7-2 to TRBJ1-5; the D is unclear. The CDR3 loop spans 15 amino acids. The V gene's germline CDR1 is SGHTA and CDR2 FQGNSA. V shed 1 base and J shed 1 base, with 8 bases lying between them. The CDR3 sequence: CASSLGHRSNQPQHF. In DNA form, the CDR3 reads TGTGCCAGCAGCTTAGGCCATAGGAGCAATCAGCCCCAGCATTTT.

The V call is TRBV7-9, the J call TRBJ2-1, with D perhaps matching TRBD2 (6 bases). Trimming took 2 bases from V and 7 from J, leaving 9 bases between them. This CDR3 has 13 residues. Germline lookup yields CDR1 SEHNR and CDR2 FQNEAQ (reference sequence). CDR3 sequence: CASSLRAGNEQFF. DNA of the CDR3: TGTGCCAGCAGCTTAAGAGCGGGTAATGAGCAGTTCTTC.

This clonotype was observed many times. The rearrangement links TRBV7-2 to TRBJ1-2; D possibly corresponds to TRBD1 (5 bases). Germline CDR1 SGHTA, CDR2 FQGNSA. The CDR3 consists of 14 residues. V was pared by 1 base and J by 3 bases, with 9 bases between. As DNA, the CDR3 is TGTGCCAGCAGCTTAGTGTTGGGGGACTATGGCTACACCTTC. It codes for CASSLVLGDYGYTF.

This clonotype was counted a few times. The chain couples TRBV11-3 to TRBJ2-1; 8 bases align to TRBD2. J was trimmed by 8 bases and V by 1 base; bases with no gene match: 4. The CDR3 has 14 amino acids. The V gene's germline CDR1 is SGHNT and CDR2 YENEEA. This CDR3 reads CASSLAGGHYEQFF. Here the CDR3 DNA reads TGTGCCAGCAGCTTAGCGGGGGGGCACTATGAGCAGTTCTTC.

The CDR3, as DNA: TGTGCCAGTAGTAACCCTCGGGCCGCAGGGAGTGAGCAGTTCTTC. Translation: CASSNPRAAGSEQFF. The chain links TRBV19 to TRBJ2-1; perhaps D is TRBD1 or TRBD2 (5 bases each). V gave up 4 bases and J gave up 9 bases, with 19 bases separating them. The CDR3 runs to 15 residues. CDR1 LNHDA and CDR2 SQIVND come from the germline V gene (reference sequence).

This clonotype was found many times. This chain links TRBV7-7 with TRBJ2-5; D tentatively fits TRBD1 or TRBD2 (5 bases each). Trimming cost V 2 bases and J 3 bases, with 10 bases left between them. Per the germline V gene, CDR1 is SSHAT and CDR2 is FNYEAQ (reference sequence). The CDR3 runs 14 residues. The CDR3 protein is CASSLNLGEETQYF. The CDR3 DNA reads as TGTGCCAGCAGCTTAAATTTGGGGGAAGAGACCCAGTACTTC. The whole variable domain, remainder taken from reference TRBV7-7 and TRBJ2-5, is GAGVSQSPRYKVTKRGQDVTLRCDPISSHATLYWYQQALGQGPEFLTYFNYEAQPDKSGLPSDRFSAERPEGSISTLTIQRTEQRDSAMYRCASSLNLGEETQYFGPGTRLLVL.